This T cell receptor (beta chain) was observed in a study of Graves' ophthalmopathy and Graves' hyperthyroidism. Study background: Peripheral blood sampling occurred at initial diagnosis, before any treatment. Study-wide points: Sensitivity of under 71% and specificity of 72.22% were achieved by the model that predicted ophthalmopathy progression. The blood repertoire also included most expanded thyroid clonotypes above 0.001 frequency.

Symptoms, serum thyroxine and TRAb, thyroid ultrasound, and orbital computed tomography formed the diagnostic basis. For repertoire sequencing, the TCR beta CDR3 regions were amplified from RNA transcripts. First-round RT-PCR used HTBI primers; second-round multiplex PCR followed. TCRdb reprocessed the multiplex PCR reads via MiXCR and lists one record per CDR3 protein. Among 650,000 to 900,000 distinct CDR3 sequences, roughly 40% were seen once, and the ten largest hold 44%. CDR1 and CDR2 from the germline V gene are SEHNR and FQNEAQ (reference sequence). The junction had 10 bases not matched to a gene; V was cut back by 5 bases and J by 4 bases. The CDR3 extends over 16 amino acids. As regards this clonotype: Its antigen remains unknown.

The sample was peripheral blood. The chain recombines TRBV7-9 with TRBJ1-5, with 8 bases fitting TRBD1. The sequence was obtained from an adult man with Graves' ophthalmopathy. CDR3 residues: CASSPKDRAQNQPQHF. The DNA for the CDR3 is TGTGCCAGCAGCCCCAAGGACAGGGCTCAGAATCAGCCCCAGCATTTT.